This T cell receptor beta chain was profiled in a study of cytomegalovirus exposure and HLA in healthy donors. Study-wide results and limits: A highly shared variant cluster was judged a likely technical artifact.

With 60 Vbeta and 13 Jbeta primers, the PCR was carried out. Repertoires were generated with immunoSEQ multiplex PCR, while TCRdb's copy carries only in-frame clones and drops some. The repertoire holds some 140,000 clones, with roughly 76% as singletons. Comments on this clone: Its antigen is not identified.

The sample was PBMCs. This TCR derives from a woman between 40 and 50 years old in good health and CMV-seronegative.

The CDR3 protein is CASSTNPTGTQYF. In DNA form, the CDR3 reads TGTGCCAGTAGTACCAATCCGACAGGGACCCAGTACTTC. The chain couples TRBV19 to TRBJ2-5, with TRBD1 as a possible D gene (6 bases). The CDR3 runs 13 residues. V lost 4 bases and J 7 bases, leaving 13 bases between the germline ends. The germline gives CDR1 LNHDA, CDR2 SQIVND (reference sequence). Full variable domain (rest looked up from reference TRBV19 and TRBJ2-5): DGGITQSPKYLFRKEGQNVTLSCEQNLNHDAMYWYRQDPGQGLRLIYYSQIVNDFQKGDIAEGYSVSREKKESFPLTVTSAQKNPTAFYLCASSTNPTGTQYFGPGTRLLVL.